These T cell receptor beta chains were read from a single sample in a study of T cells after yellow fever vaccination. TCRdb independently ran MiXCR on the 5' RACE reads; one entry per CDR3 protein. The sample contains approximately 90,000 distinct CDR3 sequences, about an eighth of which appear only once. The material sequenced was CD8+ T cells not binding an NS4B(214-222) dextramer, sorted from PBMCs, taken approximately 22 days after the first yellow fever vaccination. These receptors all stem from a man aged 18 to 29 who received the YFV17D yellow fever vaccine. CDR3s include the opening cysteine and the closing phenylalanine or tryptophan. The D gene is left open where the match is weak. Only part of the rows carry a size: once, few, many, or a class if the clone is expanded.

TRBJ2-1 many TRBV6-4 TRBD2 TGTGCCAGCAGTCCCTTCGGGGGGGCTAACAATGAGCAGTTCTTC CASSPFGGANNEQFF
TRBJ2-6 few TRBV2 NA TGTGCCAGCATAGGAGTCTCCAACCCTGGGGCCAACGTCCTGACTTTC CASIGVSNPGANVLTF
TRBJ1-1 few TRBV9 NA TGTGCCAGCAGCGCCGGGAGGGGCACTGAAGCTTTCTTT CASSAGRGTEAFF
TRBJ2-1 few TRBV12-3/TRBV12-4 NA TGTGCCAGCAGTCCATCCGACAATGAGCAGTTCTTC CASSPSDNEQFF
TRBJ1-6 NA TRBV20-1 TRBD1 TGCAGTGCTAGAGACGGGGGACAGTATAATTCACCCCTCCACTTT CSARDGGQYNSPLHF
TRBJ1-1 NA TRBV12-3/TRBV12-4 NA TGTGCCAGCAGTTTAGGGACAGCTAACACTGAAGCTTTCTTT CASSLGTANTEAFF
TRBJ2-1 few TRBV12-3/TRBV12-4 NA TGTGCCAGCAGTTCTAGTCCGGGGAAGGTGCAGTTCTTC CASSSSPGKVQFF
TRBJ1-3 few TRBV7-2 NA TGTGCCAGCAGCTTCAAAGTCTCTGGAAACACCATATATTTT CASSFKVSGNTIYF
TRBJ1-1 few TRBV4-3 NA TGCGCCAGCAGCCAAGACAGGGGTCCTGAAGCTTTCTTT CASSQDRGPEAFF
TRBJ1-1 NA TRBV7-3 TRBD1 TGTGCCAGCAGCCCCTGGACAGGGCGGAATCCGACTGAAGCTTTCTTT CASSPWTGRNPTEAFF
TRBJ2-7 NA TRBV14 TRBD1 TGTGCCAGCAGCCAAGATCCTAGAGGGGGCCGGAACGAGCAGTACTTC CASSQDPRGGRNEQYF
TRBJ1-1 NA TRBV6-2/TRBV6-3 NA TGTGCCAGCAGTTACCCCGCGGCCGGCACTGAAGCTTTCTTT CASSYPAAGTEAFF
TRBJ2-7 NA TRBV27 TRBD2 TGTGCCAGCAGTTTATTGCGGGGGGGCTGGGACGAGCAGTACTTC CASSLLRGGWDEQYF
TRBJ2-3 NA TRBV11-2 TRBD2 TGTGCCAGCAGCGGGGGACTAGCGGGGGGAACTAGCACATATACGCAGTATTTT CASSGGLAGGTSTYTQYF
TRBJ2-7 NA TRBV3-1 TRBD1 TGTGCCAGCAGCCAGGACAGGAACTCCTACGAGCAGTACTTC CASSQDRNSYEQYF
TRBJ2-3 few TRBV19 NA TGTGCCAGTACCAGGACTAGCACAGATACGCAGTATTTT CASTRTSTDTQYF
TRBJ2-1 NA TRBV7-9 NA TGTGCCAGCAGCTTAGCGGAGATTGAGCAGTTCTTC CASSLAEIEQFF
TRBJ2-5 few TRBV12-3/TRBV12-4 TRBD2 TGTGCCAGCAGCGCCCCCGGGAGGCGACAAGAGACCCAGTACTTC CASSAPGRRQETQYF
TRBJ2-7 NA TRBV4-3 TRBD1 TGCGCCAGCAGCCAAGCCCACAGGGGGCTTCTGGACGAGCAGTACTTC CASSQAHRGLLDEQYF
TRBJ2-7 few TRBV4-3 TRBD2 TGCGCCAGCAGCCACCTAAGCGGGGGAACCTACGAGCAGTACTTC CASSHLSGGTYEQYF
TRBJ2-3 NA TRBV2 NA TGTGCCAGCAGTGAATGGAGGAATCGAGATACGCAGTATTTT CASSEWRNRDTQYF
TRBJ2-5 many TRBV4-1 NA TGCGCCAGCAGCCAAGATCCCCTGATACAAGAGACCCAGTACTTC CASSQDPLIQETQYF
TRBJ1-1 NA TRBV27 NA TGTGCCAGCAGCGTATTAGGCTTGAACACTGAAGCTTTCTTT CASSVLGLNTEAFF
TRBJ1-2 few TRBV20-1 NA TGCAGTGCCATTCTTCACACAGTCGATGGCTACACCTTC CSAILHTVDGYTF
TRBJ2-7 NA TRBV6-2/TRBV6-3 NA TGTGCCCACTCGTACTCTAGCTCCTACGAGCAGTACTTC CAHSYSSSYEQYF
TRBJ1-4 few TRBV7-9 TRBD1 TGTGCCAGCAGCTTAAAGGGACAGGGTTTTGAAAAACTGTTTTTT CASSLKGQGFEKLFF
TRBJ2-7 NA TRBV4-1 NA TGCGCCAGCAGCCAAGGCCAAATATACGAGCAGTACTTC CASSQGQIYEQYF
TRBJ2-1 NA TRBV5-1 NA TGCGCCAGCAGCTTTGCCCCCCGGCGGACAGCATACAATGAGCAGTTCTTC CASSFAPRRTAYNEQFF
TRBJ2-2 NA TRBV12-5 NA TGTGCTAGTGGTTGGTCCCTGCGAGGGCAGGGGATAACCGGGGAGCTGTTTTTT CASGWSLRGQGITGELFF
TRBJ2-1 many TRBV5-1 TRBD1 TGCGCCAGCAGCTTTGACCGGACAGGGGTGGCCCCCTCCTACAATGAGCAGTTCTTC CASSFDRTGVAPSYNEQFF
TRBJ2-1 few TRBV20-1 TRBD2 TGCAGTGCTAGTGGGACTAATTACAATGAGCAGTTCTTC CSASGTNYNEQFF